This T cell receptor (beta chain) was obtained from a study of shared clonotypes between healthy human individuals. The wider study: Each donor had three CD4 naive, three CD4 memory, two CD8 naive and one CD8 memory plate.

The CDR3 covers 15 residues. With V trimmed by 3 bases and J by 8 bases, 6 bases remained unmatched. The germline V gene encodes CDR1 MDHEN and CDR2 SYDVKM. The assay was carried out at the deep level. Method: immunoSEQ multiplex PCR; TCRdb's copy keeps in-frame clones and lacks some. The sample records hundreds of thousands of clones, 60% to 80% being singletons. The specimen was memory CD4+ T cells sorted from blood. Subset reported: CD45RA-negative fraction. This TCR was sampled from a woman aged 25 to 39 in good health. The V and J genes are TRBV28 and TRBJ1-6; TRBD1 matches at 8 bases. CDR3 DNA: TGTGCCAGCAGTTTTTACAGGGGGAGCGATTCACCCCTCCACTTT. Protein: CASSFYRGSDSPLHF.